This is a list of T cell receptor beta chains from one sample in a study of blood T cell repertoires in COVID-19. Measured with immunoSEQ multiplex PCR; TCRdb has only the in-frame clones, and not every one. The sample consists of tens of thousands of clones, 92% of them appearing once. Sequencing used peripheral blood. The receptors were gathered from a man aged 45-65 years with active COVID-19. Both conserved end residues are trimmed from each CDR3. The size entry is marked missing in some rows and otherwise reads once, few, many or a size class.

TRBV25-1	-	TRBJ1-4	ASSATIGGTNEKLF
TRBV19	-	TRBJ2-3	ASSIEAGRITADTQY
TRBV5-1	-	TRBJ1-1	ASSLDGPDSTEAF
TRBV11-3	-	TRBJ2-1	ASSLAGAYGQF
TRBV5-6	once	TRBJ2-7	ASSLGWGDNEQY
TRBV5-6	-	TRBJ2-7	ASSLALAGVGEQY
TRBV4-2	-	TRBJ2-7	ASSQTTETYEQY
TRBV7-2	-	TRBJ2-2	ASSFQGTTGELF
TRBV7-6	-	TRBJ2-7	ASSPVGGHYEQY
TRBV23-1	-	TRBJ1-3	ASSQKTDPSGNTIY
TRBV15	-	TRBJ1-2	ATSDRQVLGGYT
TRBV29-1	-	TRBJ2-3	SVAGTSGGAVSTDTQY
TRBV28	-	TRBJ1-6	ASSKTNSPLH
TRBV30	-	TRBJ2-7	AWSVGQGYEQY
TRBV19	-	TRBJ2-7	ASRETGRYEQY
TRBV19	once	TRBJ2-1	ASTRIATKSINNEQF
TRBV14	-	TRBJ2-7	ASSQVGLAGGHEQY
TRBV5-4	-	TRBJ1-1	ASSPDRERTEAF
TRBV29-1	-	TRBJ2-3	SVDGFTDTQY
TRBV28	-	TRBJ1-1	ASVIVRQGGTEAF
TRBV19	-	TRBJ1-1	ASRKQGNTEAF
TRBV18	-	TRBJ2-6	ASSPYRVLTDGANVLT
TRBV6-5	-	TRBJ1-1	ASSYETGSTEAF
TRBV18	-	TRBJ2-5	ASSPGREEGQETQY
TRBV28	-	TRBJ1-2	ASRNGQVVNYGYT
TRBV27	-	TRBJ1-5	ASRTGWGGANQPQH
TRBV10-3	-	TRBJ2-7	AISSTSGRSYEQY
TRBV7-8	once	TRBJ2-5	ASRHQGEETQY
TRBV3-1/TRBV3-2	-	TRBJ2-7	ASRLGGTYEQY
TRBV4-1	-	TRBJ1-1	ASSQGRGARRAF
TRBV5-4	-	TRBJ1-6	ASSLEGSWTPLH
TRBV27	once	TRBJ2-5	ASRGLAGGLQTQY
TRBV5-6	-	TRBJ1-2	ASSRDRGYYGYT
TRBV18	-	TRBJ2-4	ASSPRAGIAKNIQY
TRBV29-1	-	TRBJ2-1	SVADSNEQF
TRBV7-6	-	TRBJ2-1	ASTREAGGNEQF
TRBV6-5	-	TRBJ1-1	ASSSPASTGGGEAF
TRBV7-6	-	TRBJ2-1	ASSLNPSGPPGEQF
TRBV2	-	TRBJ2-6	ASRDRGDSGANVLT
TRBV18	-	TRBJ1-4	ASSPDRSATNEKLF
TRBV2	-	TRBJ2-6	ASSDGGTMPGANVLT
TRBV18	-	TRBJ2-7	ASSPEGYEQY
TRBV7-8	-	TRBJ2-7	ASRPNLAGNEQY
TRBV5-4	-	TRBJ1-4	ASSWRVAYYSGTNEKLF
TRBV5-5	-	TRBJ1-6	ASSLFPGTNNSPLH
TRBV6-5	once	TRBJ1-5	ASRRTIGNQPQH